This passage covers 27 T cell receptor beta chains from one sample sequenced in a study of cytomegalovirus exposure and HLA in healthy donors. A multiplex PCR was run with 60 Vbeta primers and 13 Jbeta primers. Libraries were prepared by immunoSEQ multiplex PCR; TCRdb keeps only in-frame clonotypes and omits some of them. Of roughly 150,000 clones in the sample, 75% to 80% are singletons; the top ten hold roughly 0.69%. What was sequenced was PBMCs. The receptors were gathered from a male donor in good health and CMV-seronegative.

This sequence joins TRBV4-1 and TRBJ1-4; D possibly corresponds to TRBD1 (5 bases). The germline V gene encodes CDR1 MGHRA and CDR2 YSYEKL. V lost 0 bases, J lost 8 bases, and 19 bases lay in between. The CDR3 sequence is 17 residues long. CDR3 in amino acids: CASSQEGQGLQWEKLFF. The CDR3 nucleotides read TGCGCCAGCAGCCAAGAGGGGCAAGGGTTGCAGTGGGAAAAACTGTTTTTT.

This sequence joins TRBV5-5 and TRBJ2-1, with 9 bases identical to TRBD1. The CDR3 length is 15 residues. V was clipped by 3 bases and J by 7 bases; unmatched bases: 8. The germline V gene has CDR1 SGHKS and CDR2 YYEKEE (reference sequence). CDR3 sequence (DNA): TGTGCCAGCAGCTCCTGGGGACAGGGAGGGAATGAGCAGTTCTTC. Protein product: CASSSWGQGGNEQFF.

The chain combines TRBV9 with TRBJ1-2; D not resolved. CDR1 is SGDLS, CDR2 YYNGEE, per germline. Between the trimmed V and J ends, which lost 4 bases and 1 base, there was a span of 11 bases. There are 14 residues in the CDR3. CDR3 in amino acids: CASSPLGVNYGYTF. CDR3 sequence (DNA): TGTGCCAGCAGCCCCCTGGGAGTTAACTATGGCTACACCTTC.

The chain is built from TRBV9 and TRBJ1-1; D gene unclear. The CDR3 totals 15 residues. The V end was cut by 4 bases, the J end by 5 bases, with 18 bases between. CDR1 and CDR2 from the germline V gene are SGDLS and YYNGEE. The chain's CDR3 is CASSHGGQMRTEAFF. The CDR3 DNA reads TGTGCCAGCAGCCATGGCGGCCAGATGCGGACTGAAGCTTTCTTT. Full variable domain (outside the CDR3, taken from reference TRBV9 and TRBJ1-1): DSGVTQTPKHLITATGQRVTLRCSPRSGDLSVYWYQQSLDQGLQFLIQYYNGEERAKGNILERFSAQQFPDLHSELNLSSLELGDSALYFCASSHGGQMRTEAFFGQGTRLTVV.

The chain has TRBV7-3 and TRBJ1-1; possible D gene TRBD1, 6 bases. CDR1 is SGHTA, CDR2 FQGTGA, per germline. The CDR3 extends over 14 amino acids. V dropped 2 bases and J dropped 4 bases, with 11 bases sitting between them. The CDR3 DNA reads as TGTGCCAGCAGCTTAGGGGGCGCGATCACTGAAGCTTTCTTT. Protein product: CASSLGGAITEAFF.

A single count supports this clone. The chain joins TRBV4-3 to TRBJ2-5; D is perhaps TRBD1 (5 bases). The germline gives CDR1 LGHNA, CDR2 YSLEER. CDR3 size: 15 residues. V gave up 2 bases and J gave up 2 bases, with 12 bases separating them. CDR3: CASSQRPGWQETQYF. Written as DNA, the CDR3 is TGCGCCAGCAGCCAAAGGCCAGGGTGGCAAGAGACCCAGTACTTC.

To note about this clone: The same CDR3 is also encoded by other DNA sequences in this sample. The V gene is TRBV30, the J gene TRBJ2-1, with 8 nucleotides matching TRBD1. The CDR3 extends over 15 amino acids. CDR1 and CDR2 (germline): GTSNPN, SVGIG (reference sequence). After removal of 0 bases from V and 8 bases from J, the junction contained 9 bases not matched to a gene. CDR3 sequence reads: CAWSVAGRGHDEQFF. The CDR3 DNA follows: TGTGCCTGGAGTGTAGCGGGCAGGGGGCACGATGAGCAGTTCTTC.

The CDR3 here is CASSHYLGYTF. CDR3 sequence (DNA): TGTGCCAGCAGCCACTATTTAGGCTACACCTTC. This chain connects TRBV6-5 to TRBJ1-2, with D unclear. CDR1 is MNHEY and CDR2 is SVGAGI in the germline V gene. CDR3 length: 11 amino acids. V was shortened by 6 bases and J by 8 bases, with 10 bases between the two germline ends.

The V call is TRBV4-1, the J call TRBJ2-7; D might be TRBD2 (5 bases). Germline assignment: CDR1 MGHRA and CDR2 YSYEKL. The V and J ends lost 3 bases and 0 bases respectively, with 12 bases between them. There are 15 residues in the CDR3. For the CDR3, the DNA is TGCGCCAGCAGCCACGCCGTGGGGAGCTCCTACGAGCAGTACTTC. Protein: CASSHAVGSSYEQYF.

The CDR3 sequence: CASSPGGVNTGELFF. In DNA form, the CDR3 reads TGTGCCAGCAGCCCGGGGGGGGTGAACACCGGGGAGCTGTTTTTT. This chain joins TRBV13 and TRBJ2-2; 8 nucleotides line up with TRBD2. The CDR3 is 15 residues long. Germline loops: CDR1 PRHDT, CDR2 FYEKMQ (reference sequence). After removal of 5 bases from V and 1 base from J, the junction contained 3 bases not matched to a gene.

The chain links TRBV5-1 to TRBJ2-5; TRBD2 agrees at 9 bases. The CDR3 loop spans 15 amino acids. The J segment lost 4 bases and the V segment lost 4 bases, leaving 8 bases of the junction unmatched. Germline V gene data show CDR1 as SGHRS and CDR2 as YFSETQ. The CDR3 is CASSLAAGGAETQYF. In DNA, the CDR3 is TGCGCCAGCAGCCTAGCCGCGGGGGGGGCAGAGACCCAGTACTTC.

The chain has TRBV7-9 and TRBJ1-1; no clear D. This CDR3 has 13 residues. The ends were cut back, 3 bases at V and 0 bases at J, with 5 bases in the middle. Germline-derived CDR1 and CDR2 are SEHNR and FQNEAQ (reference sequence). CDR3 in DNA: TGTGCCAGCAGCTTTTCAGTGAACACTGAAGCTTTCTTT. It translates to CASSFSVNTEAFF.

With respect to this clone: Other nucleotide sequences in the sample specify the same CDR3. The CDR3 sequence is CASSRGSGETQYF. Written as DNA, the CDR3 is TGTGCCAGCAGCCGGGGATCGGGAGAGACCCAGTACTTC. V is TRBV11-2 and J is TRBJ2-5; possibly TRBD2 for D (5 bases). Germline values: CDR1 SGHAT, CDR2 FQNNGV. Trimming removed 5 bases from V and 4 bases from J, with 11 bases in between. The CDR3 loop spans 13 amino acids.

V gene TRBV9 combines with J gene TRBJ2-3; 8 bases match TRBD1. Germline V gives CDR1 SGDLS, CDR2 YYNGEE. CDR3 length: 16 amino acids. With V trimmed by 3 bases and J by 1 base, 7 bases remained unmatched. In DNA, the CDR3 is TGTGCCAGCAGCGCCAACCCGGACAGGGGCACAGATACGCAGTATTTT. This translates into CASSANPDRGTDTQYF.

The chain links TRBV6-5 to TRBJ1-5; weak D call: TRBD1 (5 bases). Trimming shortened V by 7 bases and J by 9 bases, and 22 bases separated the two germline ends. CDR1 MNHEY and CDR2 SVGAGI come from the germline V gene. This CDR3 region has 15 residues. CDR3 in amino acids: CASTPAGGALGPQHF. DNA for the CDR3: TGTGCCAGCACCCCAGCGGGGGGTGCCCTCGGGCCCCAGCATTTT.

This clone was seen just once. Sequence at one end of the junction differs from germline and may be a read error. The V call is TRBV7-9, the J call TRBJ1-1; no clear D gene. Germline values: CDR1 SEHNR, CDR2 FQNEAQ (reference sequence). CDR3 length equals 13 residues. The chain's CDR3 is CSSSLESITEAFF. The CDR3 nucleotides are TGTTCCAGCAGCTTAGAAAGCATCACTGAAGCTTTCTTT. Full variable domain (outside the CDR3, taken from reference TRBV7-9 and TRBJ1-1): DTGVSQNPRHKITKRGQNVTFRCDPISEHNRLYWYRQTLGQGPEFLTYFQNEAQLEKSRLLSDRFSAERPKGSFSTLEIQRTEQGDSAMYLCSSSLESITEAFFGQGTRLTVV.

The chain joins TRBV11-2 to TRBJ2-1; 10 bases map to TRBD1. CDR3 length: 16 amino acids. Germline lookup yields CDR1 SGHAT and CDR2 FQNNGV. J lost 6 bases, V lost 5 bases, and 10 bases had no gene match. The CDR3 coding sequence is TGTGCCAGCAGCCGCAGGGGACAGGGGACAACCAATGAGCAGTTCTTC. This encodes CASSRRGQGTTNEQFF.

V and J are TRBV30 and TRBJ2-2; D unclear. Per the germline V gene, CDR1 is GTSNPN and CDR2 is SVGIG (reference sequence). The CDR3 loop spans 12 amino acids. V gave up 0 bases and J gave up 6 bases, with 5 bases separating them. Here the CDR3 reads CAWSVSPGELFF. DNA of the CDR3: TGTGCCTGGAGTGTATCTCCCGGGGAGCTGTTTTTT.

V gene TRBV9 combines with J gene TRBJ2-1, with 10 bases that match TRBD2. The CDR3 contains 16 residues. Germline V gene data show CDR1 as SGDLS and CDR2 as YYNGEE. V shed 3 bases, J shed 2 bases, and the junction held 5 bases outside the gene matches. The CDR3 DNA follows: TGTGCCAGCAGCGCCCCCGGGACTAGCGCCTACAATGAGCAGTTCTTC. This sequence encodes CASSAPGTSAYNEQFF.

The table lists this clone with a count of one. Here the CDR3 DNA reads TGTGCCAGCAGTCTCTCAGGGGTAAACACCATATATTTT. This gives the protein CASSLSGVNTIYF. The V and J genes are TRBV6-1 and TRBJ1-3; perhaps TRBD1 as D (6 bases). The ends were cut back, 5 bases at V and 6 bases at J, with 11 bases in the middle. The V gene's germline CDR1 is MNHNS and CDR2 SASEGT. This CDR3 region has 13 residues.

This chain joins TRBV18 and TRBJ2-4; D is uncertain. This CDR3 has 13 amino acids. In germline, CDR1 is KGHSH, CDR2 LQKENI. With 2 bases removed from V and 5 bases from J, the gap between germline ends came to 7 bases. The CDR3 nucleotides are TGTGCCAGCTCACCAGTACCAGAAAACATTCAGTACTTC. Translating it yields CASSPVPENIQYF.

This clone was counted between two and nine times. The chain recombines TRBV10-2 with TRBJ2-7, with D possibly matching TRBD1 (6 bases). The CDR3 spans 14 residues. Germline V CDR1 and CDR2: WSHSY, SAAADI. V dropped 2 bases and J dropped 3 bases, with 11 bases sitting between them. The CDR3 spells CASSEADRSYEQYF. The CDR3 nucleotides are TGCGCCAGCAGTGAGGCCGACAGGAGCTACGAGCAGTACTTC.

J is TRBJ2-5 and V is TRBV10-1, with 7 bases lining up with TRBD2. Germline lookup yields CDR1 WNHNN and CDR2 SYGVQD (reference sequence). V shed 10 bases and J 4 bases; nucleotides not matched to a gene: 9. The CDR3 runs to 13 residues. CDR3 nucleotides: TGCGCCACCACCCGGGGGGTTGGAGAGACCCAGTACTTC. Encoded protein: CATTRGVGETQYF.

This sequence joins TRBV5-1 and TRBJ2-5, with 10 nucleotides matching TRBD1. V shed 2 bases, J shed 3 bases, and the junction held 4 bases outside the gene matches. This CDR3 is 15 amino acids long. Germline V gene lookup returns CDR1 SGHRS and CDR2 YFSETQ. CDR3 loop: CASSLPGTGEETQYF. The DNA for the CDR3 is TGCGCCAGCAGCTTACCCGGGACAGGGGAAGAGACCCAGTACTTC.

The sample holds one count of this clone. The rearrangement uses TRBV5-6 and TRBJ2-4; 11 bases align to TRBD1. There are 16 residues in the CDR3. Germline assignment: CDR1 SGHDT and CDR2 YYEEEE. The ends lost 6 bases at V and 6 bases at J; junction bases unmatched: 11. Here the CDR3 DNA reads TGTGCCAGCACCGCCCCGGGACAGGGGGTTAGAAACATTCAGTACTTC. The encoded protein is CASTAPGQGVRNIQYF.

This chain joins TRBV27 and TRBJ2-1; 10 nucleotides align to TRBD2. The CDR3 totals 15 residues. Germline CDR1 reads MNHEY; CDR2 reads SMNVEV (reference sequence). V dropped 4 bases and J dropped 9; count of bases not matched to a gene: 9. The CDR3 loop reads CASSSLASGSGEQFF. The CDR3 DNA follows: TGTGCCAGCAGTTCCCTGGCTAGCGGGAGTGGTGAGCAGTTCTTC.

The DNA of the CDR3 is TGTGCCAGCAGGGGAGTTGGATACGCCGGGGAGCTGTTTTTT. Translating gives CASRGVGYAGELFF. The chain is built from TRBV2 and TRBJ2-2; TRBD2 is a possible D gene (5 bases). The germline V gene encodes CDR1 SNHLY and CDR2 FYNNEI. V lost 6 bases and J lost 6, with 14 bases in between. CDR3 size: 14 residues. The full variable domain, completed using reference TRBV2 and TRBJ2-2, is EPEVTQTPSHQVTQMGQEVILRCVPISNHLYFYWYRQILGQKVEFLVSFYNNEISEKSEIFDDQFSVERPDGSNFTLKIRSTKLEDSAMYFCASRGVGYAGELFFGEGSRLTVL.